This T cell receptor beta chain was identified in a study of blood T cells in healthy people across ages. No fewer than 6 million PBMCs went into each sample. At least 5.5 micrograms of total RNA were extracted per sample. The germline V and J ends were trimmed by 6 bases and 0 bases, with 15 bases remaining between them. The CDR3 has 15 amino acids. The second PCR ran about 6 to 12 cycles with a sample-barcoded 5' primer and J-beta primers. No fewer than 3 million CDR3-containing paired-end reads came from each sample. TCRdb re-derived calls from the 5' RACE reads in MiXCR, one entry per CDR3 protein. The data contain roughly 730,000 distinct CDR3 sequences, about 56% of them singletons. Only one count was recorded for this clonotype.

The sample taken for sequencing was blood. This chain links TRBV12-3 or TRBV12-4 with TRBJ2-7; possibly TRBD1 or TRBD2 for D (6 bases each). The clonotype originates from a man between 35 and 55 years old in good health. The CDR3 DNA is TGTGCCAGCAGCCCCTGGGGGGCGGACTCCTACGAGCAGTACTTC. It is translated as CASSPWGADSYEQYF.